The 9 T cell receptor beta chains below all came from one sample that was sequenced in a study of T cells expressing NK-cell markers. Reprocessing the 5' RACE reads, TCRdb reports a single entry for every CDR3 protein and omits DNA. The sample spans 150,000 or so distinct CDR3 sequences; the ten largest clones claim 30% to 45%. Sequenced input: blood T cells: a sorted CD56 or NKG2C T cell subset, CD4+ or CD8+ T cells, or bulk PBMC T cells (not recorded which). The origin of the receptors is a woman in her fifties or sixties in good health.

CDR3 loop: CASTPLGWGPNTEAFF. The chain couples TRBV5-6 to TRBJ1-1; TCRdb lists TRBD1, though no DNA is available to test this call. Germline values: CDR1 SGHDT, CDR2 YYEEEE. This CDR3 contains 16 residues.

The chain employs TRBV6-1 and TRBJ2-1; absent DNA, TCRdb's TRBD1 call cannot be checked. This CDR3 is built from 15 residues. CDR1 and CDR2 from the germline V gene are MNHNS and SASEGT. This CDR3 reads CASSEVRAGYNEQFF.

The rearrangement joins TRBV20-1 to TRBJ2-1; the TCRdb D gene call, TRBD2, has no DNA to confirm it. CDR1 and CDR2 (germline): DFQATT, SNEGSKA (reference sequence). The length of the CDR3 is 15 residues. This CDR3 reads CSARLLAGEYNEQFF.

This chain links TRBV4-2 with TRBJ1-1; no DNA is available, so the TRBD1 call from TCRdb remains unchecked. This CDR3 spans 16 amino acids. CDR1 and CDR2 (germline): LGHNA, YNFKEQ. Here the CDR3 reads CASSQDLQGSADEAFF.

The chain recombines TRBV11-2 with TRBJ2-3; TCRdb's D call, TRBD1, is unchecked because there is no DNA. Germline CDR1 SGHAT, CDR2 FQNNGV. The CDR3 contains 14 residues. This CDR3 is CASSPRPLSDTQYF. Filled out from reference TRBV11-2 and TRBJ2-3, the complete variable domain reads EAGVAQSPRYKIIEKRQSVAFWCNPISGHATLYWYQQILGQGPKLLIQFQNNGVVDDSQLPKDRFSAERLKGVDSTLKIQPAKLEDSAVYLCASSPRPLSDTQYFGPGTRLTVL.

The V gene is TRBV5-1, the J gene TRBJ2-7. There are 13 residues in the CDR3. Germline CDR1 SGHRS, CDR2 YFSETQ. Here the CDR3 reads CASSLGEYYEQYF.

This chain's CDR3 is CASSEGAEAFF. The V call is TRBV19, the J call TRBJ1-1. The CDR3 totals 11 residues. Germline CDR1 reads LNHDA; CDR2 reads SQIVND (reference sequence).

The chain couples TRBV4-2 to TRBJ2-1; TCRdb reports TRBD1, a call that lacks DNA to check it against. CDR1 and CDR2 (germline): LGHNA, YNFKEQ. This CDR3 is built from 15 residues. The CDR3 loop is CASSQGDRFDNEQFF.

The rearrangement uses TRBV19 and TRBJ1-5; TCRdb's assignment of TRBD1 cannot be checked, as there is no DNA. The germline CDR1 and CDR2 sequences are LNHDA and SQIVND (reference sequence). The CDR3 consists of 13 residues. Here the CDR3 reads CASMGTGDGPQHF.